The rows below give T cell receptor beta chains drawn from one sample of a study of blood T cell repertoires in COVID-19. TCRdb keeps only in-frame clones here, not all; method: immunoSEQ multiplex PCR. The sample has 150,000 to 200,000 clones, around 82% seen once; the top ten hold around 7%. Sequencing was carried out using peripheral blood. The receptors were sampled from a woman between 40 and 55 years old with COVID-19, enrolled during active disease. Each CDR3 is given without its conserved first and last residue.

j_call cdr3_length v_call cdr3_aa
TRBJ1-4 11 TRBV29-1 SVALAGNLELF
TRBJ1-4 14 TRBV4-2 ASTETGDKANEKLF
TRBJ2-7 13 TRBV28 ASSSAGTGANEQY
TRBJ1-1 11 TRBV12-5 ASGLASDTEAF
TRBJ2-1 13 TRBV5-4 ASSLLGQAANEQF
TRBJ2-1 15 TRBV1 TSSQPGLAGGRNEQF
TRBJ2-3 13 TRBV6-5 AGAEGPEITDTQY
TRBJ1-2 13 TRBV7-7 ASSVSGVTPMGYT
TRBJ1-2 11 TRBV29-1 SAPLAGGYGYT
TRBJ2-1 14 TRBV7-9 ASSHQDREVVNEQF
TRBJ1-5 13 TRBV30 AWSADSHSNQPQH
TRBJ2-7 12 TRBV6-6 ASIEAGVTYEQY
TRBJ2-5 11 TRBV11-2 ASSLVRGGTQY
TRBJ2-7 11 TRBV9 ASSVGLVHEQY
TRBJ2-7 11 TRBV7-3 ASSPTGGNEQY
TRBJ2-1 12 TRBV5-4 ASSSGTSGRVPF
TRBJ1-1 14 TRBV5-4 ASSLAGNRMNTEAF
TRBJ1-5 12 TRBV6-5 ASRSGTGDQPQH
TRBJ2-3 12 TRBV5-4 ASSFTKRPDTQY
TRBJ2-7 10 TRBV7-9 ASSWTGDEQY
TRBJ2-6 12 TRBV20-1 SASVFSGANVLT
TRBJ1-2 14 TRBV28 ASSYPPGEANYGYT
TRBJ2-2 11 TRBV2 ASSEWGPGELF
TRBJ1-2 13 TRBV27 ASSLSPTGSSGYT
TRBJ2-7 11 TRBV18 ASSVSRTYEQY
TRBJ2-7 15 TRBV5-1 ASNGDLVGQGIHEQY
TRBJ1-3 13 TRBV15 ATSRDRLSGNTIY
TRBJ1-2 12 TRBV7-5 ARSFQGTGDGYT
TRBJ2-3 16 TRBV23-1 ASSQSRGTSSSTDTQY
TRBJ2-3 15 TRBV4-2 ASSQDLQRGHTDTQY
TRBJ2-3 12 TRBV5-6 ASRRTGLEDTQY
TRBJ1-1 13 TRBV5-6 ASSLGPAGGTEAF
TRBJ2-3 11 TRBV7-3 ASSLNIVGPQY
TRBJ2-1 14 TRBV18 ASSPLGAGSYNEQF
TRBJ2-5 12 TRBV5-1 ASSLEGARETQY
TRBJ2-2 13 TRBV28 ASSLLGGSGGELF
TRBJ1-1 14 TRBV6-5 ASSYSGPEMNTEAF
TRBJ1-5 15 TRBV4-2 ASSQGVQGVSNQPQH
TRBJ2-2 13 TRBV18 ASSPAVGEAGELF
TRBJ2-3 17 TRBV3-1/TRBV3-2 ASSQVAPTGTRFSDTQY
TRBJ1-2 10 TRBV14 ASSFDSGGYT
TRBJ2-1 12 TRBV3-1/TRBV3-2 ASSQVGTGNEQF
TRBJ1-6 11 TRBV30 AWSTFEYSPLH
TRBJ2-1 11 TRBV5-1 ASSMGQNNEQF